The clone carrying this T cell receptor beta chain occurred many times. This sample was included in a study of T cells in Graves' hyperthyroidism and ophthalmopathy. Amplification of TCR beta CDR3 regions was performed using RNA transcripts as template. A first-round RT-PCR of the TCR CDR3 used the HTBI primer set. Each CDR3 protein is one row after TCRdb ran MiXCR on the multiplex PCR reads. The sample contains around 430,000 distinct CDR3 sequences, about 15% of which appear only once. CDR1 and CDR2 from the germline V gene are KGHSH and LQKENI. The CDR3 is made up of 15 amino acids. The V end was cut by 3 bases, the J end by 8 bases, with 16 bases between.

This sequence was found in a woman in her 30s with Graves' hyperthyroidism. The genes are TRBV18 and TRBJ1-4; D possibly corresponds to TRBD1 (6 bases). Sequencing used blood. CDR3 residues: CASSPGTSVGEKLFF. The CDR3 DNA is TGTGCCAGCTCACCCGGGACATCGGTGGGGGAAAAACTGTTTTTT.